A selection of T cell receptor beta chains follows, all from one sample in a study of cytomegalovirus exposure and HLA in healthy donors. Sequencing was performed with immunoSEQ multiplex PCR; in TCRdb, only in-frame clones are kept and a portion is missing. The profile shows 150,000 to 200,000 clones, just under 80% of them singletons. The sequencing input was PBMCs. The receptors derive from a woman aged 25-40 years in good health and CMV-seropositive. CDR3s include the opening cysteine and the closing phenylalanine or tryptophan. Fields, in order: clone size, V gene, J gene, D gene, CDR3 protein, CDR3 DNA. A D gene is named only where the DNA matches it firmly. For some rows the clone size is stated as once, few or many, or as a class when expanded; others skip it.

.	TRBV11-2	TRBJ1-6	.	CASSPGGQFSPLHF	TGTGCCAGCAGCCCGGGGGGGCAGTTTTCACCCCTCCACTTT
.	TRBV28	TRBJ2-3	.	CASSPFGGYTDTQYF	TGTGCCAGCAGTCCTTTCGGGGGATACACAGATACGCAGTATTTT
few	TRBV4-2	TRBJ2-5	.	CASAKRDEVTQYF	TGTGCCAGCGCTAAGAGGGATGAAGTGACCCAGTACTTC
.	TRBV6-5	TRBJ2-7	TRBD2	CASSYSGGGPAEQYF	TGTGCCAGCAGTTACTCTGGCGGGGGGCCAGCCGAGCAGTACTTC
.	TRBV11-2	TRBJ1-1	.	CASSLGQVWDTEAFF	TGTGCCAGCAGCTTAGGTCAGGTATGGGACACTGAAGCTTTCTTT
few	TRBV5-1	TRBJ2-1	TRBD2	CASSLGRGGGTYEQFF	TGCGCCAGCAGCTTGGGTCGGGGCGGGGGGACCTATGAGCAGTTCTTC
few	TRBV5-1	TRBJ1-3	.	CASSLSAATGNTIYF	TGCGCCAGCAGCTTGTCGGCAGCGACTGGAAACACCATATATTTT
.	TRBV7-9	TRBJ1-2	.	CASSFNAGDYGYTF	TGTGCCAGCAGTTTTAACGCGGGGGACTATGGCTACACCTTC
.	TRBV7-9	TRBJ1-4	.	CASSLSDRDNEKLFF	TGTGCCAGCAGCTTGTCAGACAGAGATAATGAAAAACTGTTTTTT
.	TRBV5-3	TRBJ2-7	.	CARSFLTGICPYEQYF	TGTGCCAGAAGCTTCTTAACAGGGATATGTCCCTACGAGCAGTACTTC
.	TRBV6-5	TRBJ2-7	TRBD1	CASSYSSRTGAEMRYF	TGTGCCAGCAGTTACTCGAGCCGTACAGGGGCGGAAATGCGGTACTTC
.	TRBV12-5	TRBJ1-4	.	CASGPPQDRNEKLFF	TGTGCTAGTGGGCCGCCTCAGGATCGTAATGAAAAACTGTTTTTT
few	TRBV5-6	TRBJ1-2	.	CASSMRYGYTF	TGTGCCAGCAGCATGAGGTACGGCTACACCTTC
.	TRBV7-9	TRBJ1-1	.	CASSFSGTEAFF	TGTGCCAGCAGCTTCTCCGGGACTGAAGCTTTCTTT
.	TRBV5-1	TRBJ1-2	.	CASSSDSPYGYTF	TGCGCCAGCAGCTCAGACAGCCCCTATGGCTACACCTTC
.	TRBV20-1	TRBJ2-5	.	CSATSQETQYF	TGCAGTGCGACTAGCCAAGAGACCCAGTACTTC
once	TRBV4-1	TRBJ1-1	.	CASSPGLPEAFF	TGCGCCAGCAGCCCAGGGTTACCTGAAGCTTTCTTT
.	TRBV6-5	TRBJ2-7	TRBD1	CASSHRTGPYEQYF	TGTGCCAGCAGTCACCGGACAGGGCCTTACGAGCAGTACTTC